Listed here are 22 T cell receptor beta chains from one sample, sequenced in a study of T cell responses to AZD1222 COVID-19 vaccine. Sequenced by immunoSEQ multiplex PCR; TCRdb stores in-frame clones only, minus some. The sample holds tens of thousands of clones; 82% are singletons and the top ten take 2.5% to 3.5%. The material sequenced was peripheral blood, taken on day 0 of AZD1222 vaccination. The source of these receptors is an adult in good health.

The V gene is TRBV19, the J gene TRBJ1-5; D unclear. The CDR3 is 12 residues long. The germline V and J ends were trimmed by 3 bases and 5 bases, with 5 bases remaining between them. Germline values: CDR1 LNHDA, CDR2 SQIVND (reference sequence). The CDR3 is CASSIGHQPQHF. The CDR3 DNA is TGTGCCAGTAGTATCGGCCATCAGCCCCAGCATTTT.

The rearrangement joins TRBV4-3 to TRBJ2-2; D is perhaps TRBD2 (5 bases). Germline V lookup: CDR1 LGHNA, CDR2 YSLEER. CDR3 length: 16 amino acids. V lost 1 base, J lost 7 bases, and 16 bases lay in between. This chain's CDR3 is CASSQGARGLGGELFF. The DNA of the CDR3 is TGCGCCAGCAGCCAAGGCGCTAGAGGACTTGGCGGGGAGCTGTTTTTT.

The table lists this clone with a few counts. The V gene is TRBV5-8, the J gene TRBJ2-7; 11 positions match TRBD1. J was trimmed by 5 bases and V by 4 bases; bases with no gene match: 17. Germline CDR1 and CDR2: SGHTS and YDEGEE. The CDR3 is 18 amino acids. CDR3 region: CASSQTHFSGTGGDEQYF. The CDR3 DNA reads TGTGCCAGCAGCCAGACCCATTTTTCCGGGACAGGGGGAGACGAGCAGTACTTC. Using reference TRBV5-8 and TRBJ2-7 for the parts outside the CDR3, the full variable domain is EAGVTQSPTHLIKTRGQQATLRCSPISGHTSVYWYQQALGLGLQFLLWYDEGEERNRGNFPPRFSGRQFPNYSSELNVNALELEDSALYLCASSQTHFSGTGGDEQYFGPGTRLTVT.

This rearrangement joins TRBV4-3 to TRBJ1-2, with D maybe TRBD1 (5 bases). Germline V gene sequence: CDR1 LGHNA, CDR2 YSLEER. V was cut by 0 bases and J by 8 bases, with 13 bases left in between. This CDR3 is built from 14 residues. The DNA of the CDR3 is TGCGCCAGCAGCCAAGATCAAGGGGTATGGGGCTACACCTTC. Protein sequence: CASSQDQGVWGYTF.

This clone has only one observation. The chain has TRBV6-2 or TRBV6-3 and TRBJ1-2, with D possibly matching TRBD1 (6 bases). The ends were cut back, 6 bases at V and 7 bases at J, with 18 bases in the middle. This CDR3 has 14 amino acids. Germline V CDR1 and CDR2: MNHEY, SVGEGT. The CDR3 sequence is CASSHQRGASGYTF. CDR3 nucleotide sequence: TGTGCCAGCAGCCACCAGCGGGGGGCAAGTGGCTACACCTTC.

This clone was picked up a small number of times. The V and J genes are TRBV21-1 and TRBJ1-4. TRBV21-1 constitutes a pseudogene. The CDR3 extends over 20 amino acids. CDR3 residues: CASSKEEEMLCLVKDEKLFF. In nucleotides, the CDR3 is TGTGCCAGCAGCAAAGAGGAGGAGATGCTGTGCCTAGTCAAGGATGAAAAACTGTTTTTT.

The chain links TRBV11-1 to TRBJ1-2; TRBD1 is a possible D gene (6 bases). With 4 bases removed from V and 6 bases from J, the gap between germline ends came to 12 bases. The CDR3 sequence is 13 residues long. Germline V CDR1 and CDR2: SGHAT, FQDESV (reference sequence). In DNA, the CDR3 is TGTGCCAGCAGCTCCGACAGGTTCAATGGCTACACCTTC. This codes for CASSSDRFNGYTF.

This clone appeared once. The chain uses TRBV10-2 and TRBJ2-4; 9 bases line up with TRBD1. Looked up from germline, CDR1 is WSHSY and CDR2 is SAAADI. This CDR3 region has 16 residues. The J segment lost 2 bases and the V segment lost 2 bases, leaving 4 bases of the junction unmatched. The CDR3: CASSETGGASKNIQYF. The CDR3 DNA is TGCGCCAGCAGTGAGACAGGGGGCGCATCCAAAAACATTCAGTACTTC.

The rearrangement joins TRBV10-3 to TRBJ2-1, with TRBD2 identical over 13 bases. The junction had 3 bases not matched to a gene; V was cut back by 6 bases and J by 4 bases. This CDR3 is 15 amino acids long. CDR1 and CDR2 (germline): ENHRY, SYGVKD. As DNA, the CDR3 is TGTGCCATCAGCCAACTAGCGGGGGGGTACAATGAGCAGTTCTTC. This sequence encodes CAISQLAGGYNEQFF.

This chain links TRBV5-4 with TRBJ2-5, with 7 bases lining up with TRBD1. CDR1 SGHNT and CDR2 YYREEE come from the germline V gene (reference sequence). The CDR3 has 15 residues. V was pared by 2 bases and J by 2 bases, with 6 bases of the junction left unmatched. The CDR3 here is CASSLGGQRQETQYF. The CDR3 region has the DNA TGTGCCAGCAGCTTAGGGGGACAGAGACAAGAGACCCAGTACTTC. Full variable domain (missing parts from reference TRBV5-4 and TRBJ2-5): ETGVTQSPTHLIKTRGQQVTLRCSSQSGHNTVSWYQQALGQGPQFIFQYYREEENGRGNFPPRFSGLQFPNYSSELNVNALELDDSALYLCASSLGGQRQETQYFGPGTRLLVL.

This clone was observed a single time. The V and J genes are TRBV27 and TRBJ1-3, with D maybe TRBD1 (6 bases). The CDR3 contains 13 residues. Trimming took 5 bases from V and 7 from J, leaving 12 bases between them. The germline gives CDR1 MNHEY, CDR2 SMNVEV (reference sequence). In nucleotides, the CDR3 is TGTGCCAGCAGTGTTACAGGGAGCAACACCATATATTTT. Translated, it gives CASSVTGSNTIYF.

The rearrangement uses TRBV7-2 and TRBJ2-3; D is perhaps TRBD1 (7 bases). Looked up from germline, CDR1 is SGHTA and CDR2 is FQGNSA. V was pared by 5 bases and J by 5 bases, with 14 bases between. This CDR3 spans 14 amino acids. This chain's CDR3 is CASSPGGGGDTQYF. CDR3 bases: TGTGCCAGCAGCCCAGGGGGAGGTGGAGATACGCAGTATTTT.

The chain employs TRBV11-1 and TRBJ2-7; D is possibly TRBD1 (5 bases). Germline CDR1 and CDR2: SGHAT and FQDESV (reference sequence). V was pared by 0 bases and J by 7 bases, with 10 bases between. This CDR3 is 13 amino acids long. The DNA for the CDR3 is TGTGCCAGCAGCTTAGCAAGAAGGGGTGAGCAGTACTTC. It translates to CASSLARRGEQYF.

The chain links TRBV6-2 or TRBV6-3 to TRBJ2-7, with D maybe TRBD2 (5 bases). This CDR3 has 18 amino acids. CDR1 MNHEY and CDR2 SVGEGT come from the germline V gene. V was cut by 4 bases and J by 4 bases, with 26 bases left in between. The CDR3 loop reads CASSSPRDLTTSGYEQYF. Here the CDR3 DNA reads TGTGCCAGCAGTTCCCCACGCGACTTGACAACGAGCGGTTACGAGCAGTACTTC.

The chain carries TRBV7-9 and TRBJ2-1, with D possibly matching TRBD1 (6 bases). CDR3 length: 15 amino acids. V was cut by 4 bases and J by 5 bases, with 15 bases left in between. Germline V gene lookup returns CDR1 SEHNR and CDR2 FQNEAQ (reference sequence). CDR3 sequence: CASSSMFDRNNEQFF. Here the CDR3 DNA reads TGTGCCAGCAGCTCAATGTTTGACAGGAACAATGAGCAGTTCTTC.

Comment on this clone: One junction end disagrees with the germline gene, perhaps due to a read error. The chain's CDR3 is CAWSDYGRNQPQHF. As DNA, the CDR3 is TGTGCCTGGAGTGATTACGGGCGCAACCAGCCCCAGCATTTT. V is TRBV30 and J is TRBJ1-5; D remains ambiguous. The CDR3 length is 14 residues. Per the germline V gene, CDR1 is GTSNPN and CDR2 is SVGIG (reference sequence).

The genes are TRBV29-1 and TRBJ1-1; TRBD1 matches 8 bases. Trimming removed 5 bases from V and 1 base from J; junction bases left unmatched: 3. The CDR3 sequence is 13 residues long. Germline V gene sequence: CDR1 SQVTM, CDR2 ANQGSEA. CDR3 in DNA: TGCAGCGTTACCGGGACAGGGAACACTGAAGCTTTCTTT. The encoded protein is CSVTGTGNTEAFF.

The rearrangement links TRBV5-1 to TRBJ1-1; tentative D call: TRBD1 (5 bases). Trimming cost V 3 bases and J 1 base, with 13 bases left between them. Germline-derived CDR1 and CDR2 are SGHRS and YFSETQ. The CDR3 runs 15 residues. CDR3 region: CASSWGIQSNTEAFF. CDR3 sequence (DNA): TGCGCCAGCAGCTGGGGGATTCAGTCGAACACTGAAGCTTTCTTT.

This chain links TRBV7-2 with TRBJ2-2, with D unresolved. The CDR3 is 17 residues long. V shed 1 base and J shed 0 bases, with 12 bases lying between them. Germline V gene data show CDR1 as SGHTA and CDR2 as FQGNSA. CDR3 coding DNA: TGTGCCAGCAGCTTAGATGCGGCTTCCGCGAACACCGGGGAGCTGTTTTTT. It yields the protein CASSLDAASANTGELFF.

Here the CDR3 reads CASSLGTGAYNEQFF. CDR3 DNA: TGTGCCAGCAGCTTGGGGACAGGGGCCTACAATGAGCAGTTCTTC. V usage is TRBV5-4 and J usage is TRBJ2-1; 9 bases fit TRBD1. With 0 bases clipped from V and 2 bases from J, the junction kept 0 bases outside the gene matches. The CDR3 has 15 amino acids. Germline CDR1 and CDR2: SGHNT and YYREEE (reference sequence).

The gene calls are TRBV11-1 and TRBJ2-3; D is unresolved. CDR1 is SGHAT, CDR2 FQDESV, per germline (reference sequence). The CDR3 loop spans 12 amino acids. Between the trimmed V and J ends, which lost 5 bases and 8 bases, there was a span of 11 bases. The CDR3 here is CASSPVASTQYF. The CDR3 nucleotides read TGTGCCAGCAGCCCCGTTGCATCTACGCAGTATTTT. Drawing the rest from reference TRBV11-1 and TRBJ2-3, the complete variable domain is EAEVAQSPRYKITEKSQAVAFWCDPISGHATLYWYRQILGQGPELLVQFQDESVVDDSQLPKDRFSAERLKGVDSTLKIQPAELGDSAMYLCASSPVASTQYFGPGTRLTVL.

The CDR3 here is CASSLDREGPEAFF. The CDR3 DNA reads TGTGCCAGCAGCTTAGACAGGGAGGGCCCTGAAGCTTTCTTT. This chain joins TRBV11-2 and TRBJ1-1, with D maybe TRBD1 (5 bases). The germline V gene has CDR1 SGHAT and CDR2 FQNNGV. V lost 0 bases and J lost 6, with 11 bases in between. The CDR3 spans 14 residues.